This T cell receptor (beta chain) emerged from a study of blood T cells in healthy people across ages. With respect to this clonotype: Its antigen is undetermined.

The CDR3 sequence is 13 residues long. J was trimmed by 9 bases and V by 4 bases; bases with no gene match: 5. The authors ran a second PCR of 7 to 11 cycles using a sample-barcoded 5' primer and a J-beta primer mix. TCRdb reanalysed the 5' RACE reads using MiXCR and keeps one entry per CDR3 protein. The sample records some 1.1 million distinct CDR3 sequences, under 40% being singletons. Study-wide results and limits: Both naive CD4+ cell counts and diversity were greater in long-lived donors than in aged donors. Significant beta diversity loss was already apparent by age about 39, declining roughly linearly.

Isolation per sample recovered at least 6 million PBMCs. Total RNA was extracted at no less than 6 micrograms per sample. Sequencing input: blood. The chain recombines TRBV12-3 or TRBV12-4 with TRBJ1-5; the match to TRBD1 covers 8 bases. This TCR was sampled from a young man in good health. The DNA of the CDR3 is TGTGCCAGCAGTTCAGGGGGCCATCGGCCCCAGCATTTT. Its protein is CASSSGGHRPQHF.